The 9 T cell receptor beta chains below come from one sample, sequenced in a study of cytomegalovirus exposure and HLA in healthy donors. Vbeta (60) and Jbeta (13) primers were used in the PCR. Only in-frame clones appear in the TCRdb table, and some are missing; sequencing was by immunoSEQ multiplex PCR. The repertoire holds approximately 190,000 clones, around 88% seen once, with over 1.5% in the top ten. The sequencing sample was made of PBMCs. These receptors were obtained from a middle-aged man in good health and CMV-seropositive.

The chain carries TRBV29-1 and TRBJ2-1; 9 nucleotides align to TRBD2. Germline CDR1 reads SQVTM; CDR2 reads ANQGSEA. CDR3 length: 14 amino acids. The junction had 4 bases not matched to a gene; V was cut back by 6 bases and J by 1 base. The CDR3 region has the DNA TGCAGCGTGAGGGGACTAGCATCCTACAATGAGCAGTTCTTC. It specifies CSVRGLASYNEQFF.

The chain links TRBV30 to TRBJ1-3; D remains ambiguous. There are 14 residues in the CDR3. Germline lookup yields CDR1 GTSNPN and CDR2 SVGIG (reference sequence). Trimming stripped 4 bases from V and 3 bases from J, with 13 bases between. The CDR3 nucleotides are TGTGCCTGGACCCTGGGAGGGAGTGGAAACACCATATATTTT. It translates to CAWTLGGSGNTIYF.

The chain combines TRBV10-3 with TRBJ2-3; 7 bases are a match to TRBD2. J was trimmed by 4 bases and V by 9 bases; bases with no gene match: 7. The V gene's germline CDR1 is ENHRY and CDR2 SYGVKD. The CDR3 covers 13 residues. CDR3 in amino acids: CAIPGGSPDTQYF. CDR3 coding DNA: TGTGCCATTCCGGGCGGGAGCCCAGATACGCAGTATTTT.

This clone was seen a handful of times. In nucleotides, the CDR3 is TGTGCCAGCAGCGGACAGGCCTTGAACACTGAAGCTTTCTTT. Protein sequence: CASSGQALNTEAFF. This sequence joins TRBV6-5 and TRBJ1-1; TRBD1 matches 7 bases. Unmatched junction bases numbered 4, after V lost 6 bases and J lost 0 bases. The CDR3 spans 14 residues. Germline loops: CDR1 MNHEY, CDR2 SVGAGI.

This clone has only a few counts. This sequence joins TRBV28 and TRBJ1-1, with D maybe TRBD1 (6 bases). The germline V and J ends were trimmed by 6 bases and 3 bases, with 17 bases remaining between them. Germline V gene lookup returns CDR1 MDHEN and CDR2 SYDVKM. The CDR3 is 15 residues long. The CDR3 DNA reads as TGTGCCAGCAGCCTAAGCCCGACAGGACACACTGAAGCTTTCTTT. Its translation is CASSLSPTGHTEAFF.

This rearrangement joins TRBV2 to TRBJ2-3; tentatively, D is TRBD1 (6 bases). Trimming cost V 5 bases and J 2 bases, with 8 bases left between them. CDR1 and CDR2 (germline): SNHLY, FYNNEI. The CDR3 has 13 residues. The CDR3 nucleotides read TGTGCCAGCAGTTACAGGGACACAGATACGCAGTATTTT. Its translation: CASSYRDTDTQYF.

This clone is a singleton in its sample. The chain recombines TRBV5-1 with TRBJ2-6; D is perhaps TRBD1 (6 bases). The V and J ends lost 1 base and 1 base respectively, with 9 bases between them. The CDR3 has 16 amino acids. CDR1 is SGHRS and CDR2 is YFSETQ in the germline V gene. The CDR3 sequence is CASSLRTGSGANVLTF. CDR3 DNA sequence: TGCGCCAGCAGCTTGAGAACAGGGTCTGGGGCCAACGTCCTGACTTTC. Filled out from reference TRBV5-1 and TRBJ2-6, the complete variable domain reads KAGVTQTPRYLIKTRGQQVTLSCSPISGHRSVSWYQQTPGQGLQFLFEYFSETQRNKGNFPGRFSGRQFSNSRSEMNVSTLELGDSALYLCASSLRTGSGANVLTFGAGSRLTVL.

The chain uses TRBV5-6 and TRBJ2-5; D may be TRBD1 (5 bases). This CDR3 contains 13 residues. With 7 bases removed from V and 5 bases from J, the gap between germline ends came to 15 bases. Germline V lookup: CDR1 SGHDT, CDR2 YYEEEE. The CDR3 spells CASYRTQRETQYF. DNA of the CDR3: TGTGCCAGCTACAGGACCCAGAGGGAGACCCAGTACTTC. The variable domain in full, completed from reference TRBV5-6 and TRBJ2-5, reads DAGVTQSPTHLIKTRGQQVTLRCSPKSGHDTVSWYQQALGQGPQFIFQYYEEEERQRGNFPDRFSGHQFPNYSSELNVNALLLGDSALYLCASYRTQRETQYFGPGTRLLVL.

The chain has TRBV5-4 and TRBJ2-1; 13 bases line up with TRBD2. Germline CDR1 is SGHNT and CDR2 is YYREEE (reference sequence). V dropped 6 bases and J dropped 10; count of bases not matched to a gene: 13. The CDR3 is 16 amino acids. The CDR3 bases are TGTGCCAGCACCGGGGGCCGACTAGCGGGAGGTGGAGAGCAGTTCTTC. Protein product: CASTGGRLAGGGEQFF.